The 19 T cell receptor beta chains below all came from one sample that was sequenced in a study of shared clonotypes between healthy human individuals. Only CD45RO-negative cells positively selected for CCR7 counted as naive CD8 cells, so terminally differentiated effector memory CD45RA+ cells were excluded. Profiling relied on immunoSEQ multiplex PCR, and the TCRdb table lists in-frame clones only, not all of them. This table has hundreds of thousands of clones, approximately 95% appearing once. The sequenced sample consisted of naive CD8+ T cells sorted from blood. The receptor set was obtained from a woman between 25 and 40 years old in good health.

The chain couples TRBV29-1 to TRBJ2-1; 10 nucleotides agree with TRBD2. J was trimmed by 0 bases and V by 6 bases; bases with no gene match: 11. In germline, CDR1 is SQVTM, CDR2 ANQGSEA. This CDR3 region has 17 residues. The DNA of the CDR3 is TGCAGCGTAGCCGGGACTAGCGCCGAAAGCTCCTACAATGAGCAGTTCTTC. It encodes CSVAGTSAESSYNEQFF.

This chain connects TRBV28 to TRBJ2-5; D perhaps matches TRBD2 (6 bases). Judging by the DNA end, TRBJ2-7 fits better; the J call may be wrong. The V gene's germline CDR1 is MDHEN and CDR2 SYDVKM. CDR3 size: 11 residues. In DNA form, the CDR3 reads TGTGCCAGTCGGGGGATTTACGAGCAGTACTTC. This translates into CASRGIYEQYF.

V and J are TRBV2 and TRBJ2-3; D is ambiguous. The CDR3 consists of 11 residues. CDR1 is SNHLY, CDR2 FYNNEI, per germline. With 4 bases removed from V and 6 bases from J, the gap between germline ends came to 5 bases. The CDR3 here is CASSVRDTQYF. The CDR3 nucleotides read TGTGCCAGCAGTGTGCGGGATACGCAGTATTTT.

In nucleotides, the CDR3 is TGTGCCAGCAGCCCTATGGGGTTTGGGAATCAGCCCCAGCATTTT. Its translation is CASSPMGFGNQPQHF. The gene calls are TRBV7-9 and TRBJ1-5, with D unresolved. CDR1 and CDR2 (germline): SEHNR, FQNEAQ (reference sequence). The CDR3 is made up of 15 amino acids. V lost 5 bases, J lost 4 bases, and 15 bases lay in between.

The chain employs TRBV9 and TRBJ2-3; possibly TRBD1 for D (7 bases). The germline V gene has CDR1 SGDLS and CDR2 YYNGEE. This CDR3 contains 14 residues. Trimming removed 4 bases from V and 4 bases from J, with 13 bases in between. The CDR3 DNA sequence: TGTGCCAGCAGCCCAGGGGGGAGACCAGATACGCAGTATTTT. Its protein is CASSPGGRPDTQYF.

The chain uses TRBV6-5 and TRBJ2-1; 7 nucleotides agree with TRBD2. The trim removed 6 bases at V and 7 bases at J, leaving 9 bases unmatched. The germline gives CDR1 MNHEY, CDR2 SVGAGI. CDR3 size: 14 residues. The CDR3 spells CASSAPGLSNEQFF. DNA for the CDR3: TGTGCCAGCAGCGCACCGGGACTAAGTAATGAGCAGTTCTTC.

In this sample, this clone turned up once. V gene TRBV28 combines with J gene TRBJ2-7, with 11 bases matching TRBD2. CDR3 size: 14 residues. Germline CDR1 and CDR2: MDHEN and SYDVKM. J gave up 7 bases and V 3 bases, and 5 bases lay outside the gene matches. CDR3 DNA sequence: TGTGCCAGCAGTTTCACTAGCGGGAGTGGTGAGCAGTACTTC. Its translation: CASSFTSGSGEQYF. Full variable domain (outside the CDR3, taken from reference TRBV28 and TRBJ2-7): DVKVTQSSRYLVKRTGEKVFLECVQDMDHENMFWYRQDPGLGLRLIYFSYDVKMKEKGDIPEGYSVSREKKERFSLILESASTNQTSMYLCASSFTSGSGEQYFGPGTRLTVT.

This clone was counted a single time. CDR3 sequence (DNA): TGTGCCAGTAGTATTTCTCCAGGGGAGACCCAGTACTTC. Protein sequence: CASSISPGETQYF. This chain uses TRBV19 with TRBJ2-5; the D gene is possibly TRBD1 (5 bases). This CDR3 spans 13 amino acids. Germline V gene lookup returns CDR1 LNHDA and CDR2 SQIVND (reference sequence). Between the trimmed V and J ends, which lost 3 bases and 5 bases, there was a span of 10 bases.

The chain couples TRBV19 to TRBJ1-4; the match to TRBD1 covers 7 bases. The CDR3 has 14 residues. CDR1 is LNHDA and CDR2 is SQIVND in the germline V gene (reference sequence). With V trimmed by 9 bases and J by 9 bases, 13 bases remained unmatched. The chain's CDR3 is CASTDRDRDKKLFF. As DNA, the CDR3 is TGTGCCAGCACCGACCGGGACAGAGATAAAAAACTGTTTTTT.

V is TRBV28 and J is TRBJ2-5, with 8 bases matching TRBD1. The DNA end favors TRBJ2-7, so the J call may be wrong. This CDR3 has 14 amino acids. CDR1 and CDR2 from the germline V gene are MDHEN and SYDVKM. CDR3 in DNA: TGTGCCAGCAGTTTTAGGGCAGGGGGCAACGAGCAGTACTTC. This encodes CASSFRAGGNEQYF.

The CDR3 here is CASSDRVRNTEAFF. CDR3 DNA sequence: TGTGCCAGCAGCGACAGGGTAAGGAACACTGAAGCTTTCTTT. This sequence joins TRBV5-4 and TRBJ1-1; TRBD1 matches at 7 bases. This CDR3 region has 14 residues. The trim removed 4 bases at V and 1 base at J, leaving 4 bases unmatched. Germline loops: CDR1 SGHNT, CDR2 YYREEE (reference sequence).

The genes are TRBV4-1 and TRBJ1-1; possibly TRBD1 for D (6 bases). Deletions cut 4 bases from V and 1 base from J, with 16 bases between. Germline values: CDR1 MGHRA, CDR2 YSYEKL. The CDR3 runs 16 residues. CDR3 DNA: TGCGCCAGCAGCCCGGAACCCGGGACAACGAACACTGAAGCTTTCTTT. Protein sequence: CASSPEPGTTNTEAFF.

Of note for this clone: Other DNA sequences in the same sample also yield this CDR3. The chain uses TRBV5-4 and TRBJ2-7; D remains ambiguous. Germline CDR1 reads SGHNT; CDR2 reads YYREEE (reference sequence). Trimming left V 0 bases short and J 3 bases short, with 7 bases between. CDR3 size: 13 residues. CDR3 sequence reads: CASSLAANYEQYF. CDR3 nucleotide sequence: TGTGCCAGCAGCTTGGCCGCTAACTACGAGCAGTACTTC.

The chain employs TRBV5-8 and TRBJ1-1, with D perhaps TRBD1 (5 bases). V lost 5 bases and J 11 bases, leaving 13 bases between the germline ends. The CDR3 sequence is 11 residues long. The germline V gene has CDR1 SGHTS and CDR2 YDEGEE. CDR3 sequence (DNA): TGTGCCAGCAGATCAGGGCTTGGGGCTTTCTTT. Residues: CASRSGLGAFF.

This chain uses TRBV6-1 with TRBJ2-1; D ambiguous. The germline V and J ends were trimmed by 0 bases and 9 bases, with 6 bases remaining between them. Germline lookup yields CDR1 MNHNS and CDR2 SASEGT. The CDR3 totals 12 residues. In DNA, the CDR3 is TGTGCCAGCAGTGAAGCAACTCCTGAGCAGTTCTTC. Translating it yields CASSEATPEQFF.

CDR3 region: CASSFTANTEAFF. CDR3 nucleotide sequence: TGTGCCAGTAGTTTTACAGCTAACACTGAAGCTTTCTTT. The chain has TRBV19 and TRBJ1-1; D call uncertain. V dropped 5 bases and J dropped 2 bases, with 9 bases sitting between them. The germline V gene has CDR1 LNHDA and CDR2 SQIVND (reference sequence). The length of the CDR3 is 13 residues.

V is TRBV2 and J is TRBJ2-7; D is undetermined. With 6 bases removed from V and 1 base from J, the gap between germline ends came to 10 bases. The length of the CDR3 is 13 residues. Germline loops: CDR1 SNHLY, CDR2 FYNNEI. Written as DNA, the CDR3 is TGTGCCAGCAGCCCCCCAAATTCCTACGAGCAGTACTTC. Residues: CASSPPNSYEQYF.

This CDR3 is CAWSGTGIEQYF. The CDR3 nucleotides are TGTGCCTGGAGTGGGACAGGGATCGAGCAGTACTTC. The rearrangement links TRBV30 to TRBJ2-7; 8 positions match TRBD1. The CDR3 runs 12 residues. The germline V gene has CDR1 GTSNPN and CDR2 SVGIG (reference sequence). Germline trimming cut 1 base from V and 6 bases from J; bases unmatched to any gene: 2.

The V call is TRBV4-1, the J call TRBJ2-7; 9 bases fit TRBD1. Trimming removed 0 bases from V and 6 bases from J; junction bases left unmatched: 21. The germline V gene has CDR1 MGHRA and CDR2 YSYEKL. CDR3 length: 20 residues. The CDR3 DNA is TGCGCCAGCAGCCAAGATAGGTTCCCACAGGGGGCAACGAATCTGGGCGAGCAGTACTTC. This translates into CASSQDRFPQGATNLGEQYF.